This T cell receptor (beta chain) was observed in a study of shared clonotypes between healthy human individuals. Study observations and caveats: Sequencing depth was expected to influence donor clonotype sharing.

Germline-derived CDR1 and CDR2 are SEHNR and FQNEAQ (reference sequence). The germline V and J ends were trimmed by 2 bases and 3 bases, with 19 bases remaining between them. The CDR3 is 17 amino acids. Repertoires were generated with immunoSEQ multiplex PCR, while TCRdb's copy carries only in-frame clones and drops some. The sample holds roughly 2,500,000 clones; approximately 94% are singletons and the top ten take around 0.37%. To note about this clone: Antigen: not known.

Researchers partitioned CD4+ cells into CD45RA+ naive and CD45RA-negative memory subsets. This TCR was recovered from a man aged 18 to 30 in good health. Some clones in this sample may be carry-over from other donors' samples. The material sequenced was naive CD4+ T cells from PBMCs. The sample's subset: CD45RA+ positively selected. The rearrangement links TRBV7-9 to TRBJ1-1; TRBD1 is a possible D gene (5 bases). The CDR3 sequence: CASSLLGRAHEDTEAFF. The CDR3 DNA follows: TGTGCCAGCAGCTTATTGGGCAGGGCCCACGAGGACACTGAAGCTTTCTTT. Full variable domain (outside the CDR3, taken from reference TRBV7-9 and TRBJ1-1): DTGVSQNPRHKITKRGQNVTFRCDPISEHNRLYWYRQTLGQGPEFLTYFQNEAQLEKSRLLSDRFSAERPKGSFSTLEIQRTEQGDSAMYLCASSLLGRAHEDTEAFFGQGTRLTVV.